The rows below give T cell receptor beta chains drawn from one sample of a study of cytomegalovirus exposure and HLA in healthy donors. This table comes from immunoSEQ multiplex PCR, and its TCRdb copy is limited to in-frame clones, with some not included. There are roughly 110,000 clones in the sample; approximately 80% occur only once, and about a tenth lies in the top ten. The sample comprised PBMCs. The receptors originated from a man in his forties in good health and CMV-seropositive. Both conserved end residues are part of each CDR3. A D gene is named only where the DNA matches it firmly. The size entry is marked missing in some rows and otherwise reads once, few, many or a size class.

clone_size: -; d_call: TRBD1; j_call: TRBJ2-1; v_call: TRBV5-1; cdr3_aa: CASSSDRGGSDEQFF; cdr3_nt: TGCGCCAGCAGCTCGGACAGGGGGGGAAGCGATGAGCAGTTCTTC
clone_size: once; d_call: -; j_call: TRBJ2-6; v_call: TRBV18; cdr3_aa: CASSQNRVAGANVLTF; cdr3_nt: TGTGCCAGCTCACAAAACAGGGTCGCCGGGGCCAACGTCCTGACTTTC
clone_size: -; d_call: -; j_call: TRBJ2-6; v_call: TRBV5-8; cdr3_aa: CASSPRQADSGANVLTF; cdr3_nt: TGTGCCAGCAGCCCCAGGCAGGCCGACTCTGGGGCCAACGTCCTAACTTTC
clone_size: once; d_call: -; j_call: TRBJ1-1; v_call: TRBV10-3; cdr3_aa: CAISPQGPLNTEAFF; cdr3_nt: TGTGCCATCAGTCCGCAGGGTCCACTGAACACTGAAGCTTTCTTT
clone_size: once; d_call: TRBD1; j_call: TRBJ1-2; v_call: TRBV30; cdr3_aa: CAWRVRTGYGPGYTF; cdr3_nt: TGTGCCTGGAGGGTTAGGACAGGGTACGGTCCGGGCTACACCTTC
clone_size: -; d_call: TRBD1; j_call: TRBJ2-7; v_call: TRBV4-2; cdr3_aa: CASSQGAPGQGGYEQYF; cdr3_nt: TGTGCCAGCAGCCAAGGGGCTCCCGGACAGGGTGGCTACGAGCAGTACTTC
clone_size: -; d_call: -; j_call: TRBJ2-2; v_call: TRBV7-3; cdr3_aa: CASSLGEGGGLLNTGELFF; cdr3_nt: TGTGCCAGCAGCTTAGGAGAAGGAGGTGGACTATTGAACACCGGGGAGCTGTTTTTT
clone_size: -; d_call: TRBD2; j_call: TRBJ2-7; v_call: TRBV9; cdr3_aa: CASSVGLAGGYEQYF; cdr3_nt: TGTGCCAGCAGCGTAGGCCTAGCGGGGGGTTACGAGCAGTACTTC
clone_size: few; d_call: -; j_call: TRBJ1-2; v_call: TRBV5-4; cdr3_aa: CASSLNRATNYGYTF; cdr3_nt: TGTGCCAGCAGCTTAAACAGGGCTACTAACTATGGCTACACCTTC
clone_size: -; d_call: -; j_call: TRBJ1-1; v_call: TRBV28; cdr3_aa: CASSVEGARMNTEAFF; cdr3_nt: TGTGCCAGCAGTGTAGAGGGTGCGCGGATGAACACTGAAGCTTTCTTT
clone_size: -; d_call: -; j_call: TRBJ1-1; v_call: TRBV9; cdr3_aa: CASSPTDRSEAFF; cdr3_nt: TGTGCCAGCAGCCCAACTGACAGGTCTGAAGCTTTCTTT
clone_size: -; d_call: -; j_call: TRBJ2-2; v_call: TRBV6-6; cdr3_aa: CASSSENRVGELFF; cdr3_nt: TGTGCCAGCAGTTCGGAAAACAGGGTCGGGGAGCTGTTTTTT
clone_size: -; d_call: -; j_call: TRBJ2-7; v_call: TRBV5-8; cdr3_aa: CAAGSRVGEQYF; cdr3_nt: TGTGCGGCGGGGTCCAGGGTTGGCGAGCAGTACTTC
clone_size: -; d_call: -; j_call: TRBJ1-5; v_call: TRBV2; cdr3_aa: CASSEARGDIFLNQPQHF; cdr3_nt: TGTGCCAGCAGTGAAGCGCGGGGGGACATTTTTCTTAATCAGCCCCAGCATTTT
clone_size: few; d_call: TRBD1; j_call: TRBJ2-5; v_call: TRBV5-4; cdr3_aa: CASSLGGTGGLVETQYF; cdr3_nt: TGTGCCAGCAGCTTGGGGGGTACAGGGGGATTGGTGGAGACCCAGTACTTC
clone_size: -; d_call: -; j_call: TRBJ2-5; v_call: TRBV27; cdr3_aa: CASSSNRVETQYF; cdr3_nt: TGTGCCAGCAGTTCCAACAGGGTGGAGACCCAGTACTTC
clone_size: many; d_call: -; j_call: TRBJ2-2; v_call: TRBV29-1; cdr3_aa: CSVEGGPTGELFF; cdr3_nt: TGCAGCGTTGAAGGGGGGCCGACCGGGGAGCTGTTTTTT
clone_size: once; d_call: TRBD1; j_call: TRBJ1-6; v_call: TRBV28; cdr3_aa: CASSSPGTGREPLHF; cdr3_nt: TGTGCCAGCAGTTCACCTGGGACAGGACGAGAACCCCTCCACTTT
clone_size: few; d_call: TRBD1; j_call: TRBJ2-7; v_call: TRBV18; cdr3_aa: CASSQDRGSEQYF; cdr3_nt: TGTGCCAGCTCACAGGACAGGGGGAGTGAGCAGTACTTC